A selection of T cell receptor beta chains follows, all from one sample in a study of tumour-infiltrating T cells in Burkitt lymphoma. Assay: immunoSEQ multiplex PCR; the TCRdb copy retains only in-frame clones and omits some. The sample has about 1,400 clones, 93% seen once; the top ten hold approximately 15%. The source material was tumor tissue. These receptors all come from a human donor with diffuse large B-cell lymphoma. The CDR3 runs from the conserved cysteine through the conserved F or W. D genes are given only for firm matches. Rows give clone size only sometimes, using once, few, many, or a class for an expanded clone.

d_call: .; v_call: TRBV7-2; j_call: TRBJ2-3; clone_size: .; cdr3_aa: CASSSLNTDTQYF; cdr3_nt: TGTGCCAGCAGTTCTTTAAACACAGATACGCAGTATTTT
d_call: TRBD1; v_call: TRBV7-9; j_call: TRBJ1-2; clone_size: few; cdr3_aa: CASSLTGQGDGYTF; cdr3_nt: TGTGCCAGCAGCTTAACAGGACAGGGGGACGGCTACACCTTC
d_call: .; v_call: TRBV4-3; j_call: TRBJ2-1; clone_size: .; cdr3_aa: CASSQDRSSAYNEQFF; cdr3_nt: TGCGCCAGCAGCCAAGATCGGAGTAGCGCATACAATGAGCAGTTCTTC
d_call: .; v_call: TRBV29-1; j_call: TRBJ2-7; clone_size: once; cdr3_aa: CSVEDGVVGGWQYF; cdr3_nt: TGCAGCGTTGAAGATGGGGTCGTTGGAGGGTGGCAGTACTTC
d_call: TRBD1; v_call: TRBV7-8; j_call: TRBJ1-2; clone_size: once; cdr3_aa: CASSLRGLGGYTF; cdr3_nt: TGTGCCAGCAGCCTTAGGGGGCTCGGTGGCTACACCTTC
d_call: TRBD1; v_call: TRBV5-1; j_call: TRBJ2-7; clone_size: .; cdr3_aa: CASSWDRDLGSYEQYF; cdr3_nt: TGCGCCAGCAGCTGGGACAGGGATCTGGGCTCCTACGAGCAGTACTTC
d_call: .; v_call: TRBV29-1; j_call: TRBJ1-2; clone_size: once; cdr3_aa: CSVEDTAAPGGYTF; cdr3_nt: TGCAGCGTTGAAGATACGGCGGCCCCGGGTGGCTACACCTTC
d_call: .; v_call: TRBV6-6; j_call: TRBJ1-5; clone_size: .; cdr3_aa: CASSYSDEDQPQHF; cdr3_nt: TGTGCCAGCAGTTACTCCGACGAGGATCAGCCCCAGCATTTT
d_call: TRBD2; v_call: TRBV10-3; j_call: TRBJ2-5; clone_size: .; cdr3_aa: CAISEPPFAGEETQYF; cdr3_nt: TGTGCCATCAGTGAACCTCCGTTTGCGGGAGAAGAGACCCAGTACTTC
d_call: .; v_call: TRBV6-5; j_call: TRBJ1-2; clone_size: .; cdr3_aa: CASSYLLGDGYTF; cdr3_nt: TGTGCCAGCAGTTACCTGCTCGGGGATGGCTACACCTTC
d_call: TRBD2; v_call: TRBV9; j_call: TRBJ2-3; clone_size: once; cdr3_aa: CASSEPELADYTDTQYF; cdr3_nt: TGTGCCAGCAGCGAGCCCGAGCTAGCGGACTACACAGATACGCAGTATTTT
d_call: .; v_call: TRBV5-1; j_call: TRBJ2-1; clone_size: .; cdr3_aa: CASGLAVEGGEQFF; cdr3_nt: TGCGCCAGCGGCCTAGCGGTGGAGGGGGGTGAGCAGTTCTTC
d_call: TRBD1; v_call: TRBV27; j_call: TRBJ1-2; clone_size: .; cdr3_aa: CASSQISGQGAEGYTF; cdr3_nt: TGTGCCAGCAGCCAAATCTCGGGACAGGGGGCAGAAGGCTACACCTTC
d_call: .; v_call: TRBV9; j_call: TRBJ2-3; clone_size: .; cdr3_aa: CASSPPGLLGDTQYF; cdr3_nt: TGTGCCAGCAGTCCTCCGGGACTTCTCGGAGATACGCAGTATTTT
d_call: .; v_call: TRBV13; j_call: TRBJ2-2; clone_size: .; cdr3_aa: CASSPLGRETGELFF; cdr3_nt: TGTGCCAGCAGCCCCCTTGGGCGGGAAACCGGGGAGCTGTTTTTT
d_call: TRBD2; v_call: TRBV5-1; j_call: TRBJ2-5; clone_size: .; cdr3_aa: CASSAGLAGGGETQYF; cdr3_nt: TGCGCCAGCAGCGCAGGACTAGCGGGAGGGGGAGAGACCCAGTACTTC
d_call: TRBD2; v_call: TRBV4-3; j_call: TRBJ2-7; clone_size: .; cdr3_aa: CASSPEAGDWEQYF; cdr3_nt: TGCGCCAGCAGCCCCGAAGCGGGAGACTGGGAGCAGTACTTC
d_call: TRBD1; v_call: TRBV27; j_call: TRBJ1-1; clone_size: .; cdr3_aa: CASRAQGGNTEAFF; cdr3_nt: TGTGCCAGCAGGGCACAGGGGGGGAACACTGAAGCTTTCTTT
d_call: .; v_call: TRBV2; j_call: TRBJ2-3; clone_size: .; cdr3_aa: CASTPGADTQYF; cdr3_nt: TGTGCCAGCACTCCTGGGGCAGATACGCAGTATTTT
d_call: TRBD1; v_call: TRBV5-1; j_call: TRBJ2-5; clone_size: .; cdr3_aa: CASSLWNRGQETQYF; cdr3_nt: TGCGCCAGCAGCTTGTGGAACAGGGGTCAAGAGACCCAGTACTTC
d_call: TRBD1; v_call: TRBV29-1; j_call: TRBJ1-2; clone_size: once; cdr3_aa: CSVLGQFGYTF; cdr3_nt: TGCAGCGTCTTGGGACAGTTTGGCTACACCTTC
d_call: .; v_call: TRBV12-5; j_call: TRBJ1-5; clone_size: .; cdr3_aa: CASGLGPEGAQPQHF; cdr3_nt: TGTGCTAGTGGTTTGGGCCCGGAAGGGGCCCAGCCCCAGCATTTT
d_call: TRBD1; v_call: TRBV27; j_call: TRBJ2-5; clone_size: .; cdr3_aa: CASSRQGSETQYF; cdr3_nt: TGTGCCAGCAGTCGACAGGGCTCAGAGACCCAGTACTTC
d_call: .; v_call: TRBV4-3; j_call: TRBJ1-2; clone_size: .; cdr3_aa: CASSQDTGLGYGYTF; cdr3_nt: TGCGCCAGCAGCCAAGACACAGGCCTTGGCTATGGCTACACCTTC
d_call: .; v_call: TRBV25-1; j_call: TRBJ1-2; clone_size: .; cdr3_aa: CASSVFSNYGYTF; cdr3_nt: TGTGCCAGCAGTGTTTTCAGTAACTATGGCTACACCTTC
d_call: .; v_call: TRBV7-9; j_call: TRBJ2-3; clone_size: .; cdr3_aa: CASSTLNLTDTQYF; cdr3_nt: TGTGCCAGCAGCACCCTTAACCTCACAGATACGCAGTATTTT
d_call: .; v_call: TRBV29-1; j_call: TRBJ1-2; clone_size: .; cdr3_aa: CSVETPDFYGYTF; cdr3_nt: TGCAGCGTTGAAACCCCTGACTTCTATGGCTACACCTTC
d_call: .; v_call: TRBV27; j_call: TRBJ2-2; clone_size: .; cdr3_aa: CASSYAGSTGELFF; cdr3_nt: TGTGCCAGCAGTTACGCAGGGTCCACCGGGGAGCTGTTTTTT
d_call: .; v_call: TRBV6-5; j_call: TRBJ2-4; clone_size: .; cdr3_aa: CASSYSHRDIQYF; cdr3_nt: TGTGCCAGCAGTTACTCCCACAGGGACATTCAGTACTTC
d_call: .; v_call: TRBV9; j_call: TRBJ2-1; clone_size: .; cdr3_aa: CASSSSYGNEQFF; cdr3_nt: TGTGCCAGCAGCTCCTCCTATGGGAATGAGCAGTTCTTC
d_call: .; v_call: TRBV5-4; j_call: TRBJ1-1; clone_size: .; cdr3_aa: CASSSLGDDTAFF; cdr3_nt: TGTGCCAGCAGCTCCCTCGGGGACGATACAGCTTTCTTT
d_call: TRBD1; v_call: TRBV4-2; j_call: TRBJ1-2; clone_size: .; cdr3_aa: CASSQPSAGTGHGYTF; cdr3_nt: TGTGCCAGCAGCCAACCTTCCGCCGGGACAGGGCATGGCTACACCTTC
d_call: .; v_call: TRBV5-5; j_call: TRBJ2-2; clone_size: .; cdr3_aa: CASTRLLGELFF; cdr3_nt: TGTGCCAGCACGAGACTCCTTGGGGAGCTGTTTTTT
d_call: .; v_call: TRBV5-6; j_call: TRBJ2-7; clone_size: .; cdr3_aa: CASSPKAGDAYEQYF; cdr3_nt: TGTGCCAGCAGCCCCAAGGCAGGGGATGCCTACGAGCAGTACTTC
d_call: .; v_call: TRBV5-1; j_call: TRBJ1-1; clone_size: .; cdr3_aa: CASSIQQGNTEAFF; cdr3_nt: TGCGCCAGCAGTATTCAACAGGGGAACACTGAAGCTTTCTTT
d_call: TRBD2; v_call: TRBV11-3; j_call: TRBJ2-2; clone_size: .; cdr3_aa: CASSSPLLAGGINTGELFF; cdr3_nt: TGTGCCAGCAGTTCCCCCCTTCTAGCGGGAGGGATCAACACCGGGGAGCTGTTTTTT
d_call: TRBD2; v_call: TRBV4-2; j_call: TRBJ2-1; clone_size: .; cdr3_aa: CASSQDRDSGNEQFF; cdr3_nt: TGTGCCAGCAGCCAAGATCGAGATAGCGGGAATGAGCAGTTCTTC
d_call: TRBD1; v_call: TRBV6-6; j_call: TRBJ2-3; clone_size: .; cdr3_aa: CVSSYRGSDTQYF; cdr3_nt: TGTGTCAGCAGTTACAGGGGTTCAGATACGCAGTATTTT
d_call: .; v_call: TRBV27; j_call: TRBJ2-7; clone_size: .; cdr3_aa: CASSPGPDSSYEQYF; cdr3_nt: TGTGCCAGCAGTCCCGGGCCCGATAGCTCCTACGAGCAGTACTTC
d_call: TRBD2; v_call: TRBV29-1; j_call: TRBJ2-1; clone_size: .; cdr3_aa: CSVDIAGNEQFF; cdr3_nt: TGCAGCGTTGATATAGCGGGCAATGAGCAGTTCTTC
d_call: .; v_call: TRBV6-5; j_call: TRBJ2-5; clone_size: .; cdr3_aa: CASSPLGAETQYF; cdr3_nt: TGTGCCAGCAGCCCGCTGGGGGCCGAGACCCAGTACTTC
d_call: .; v_call: TRBV4-3; j_call: TRBJ2-2; clone_size: .; cdr3_aa: CASSRRGPRIGELFF; cdr3_nt: TGCGCCAGCAGCCGCCGGGGACCGCGGATAGGGGAGCTGTTTTTT
d_call: .; v_call: TRBV5-4; j_call: TRBJ2-7; clone_size: .; cdr3_aa: CASSRGGNEQYF; cdr3_nt: TGTGCCAGCAGCCGAGGCGGGAACGAGCAGTACTTC
d_call: .; v_call: TRBV27; j_call: TRBJ2-6; clone_size: .; cdr3_aa: CASSPPAGANVLTF; cdr3_nt: TGTGCCAGCAGTCCTCCGGCTGGGGCCAACGTCCTGACTTTC
d_call: TRBD1; v_call: TRBV4-3; j_call: TRBJ2-7; clone_size: .; cdr3_aa: CASSDGDRGYEQYF; cdr3_nt: TGCGCCAGCAGCGACGGGGACAGGGGCTACGAGCAGTACTTC